Listed here are 3 T cell receptor beta chains from one sample, sequenced in a study of blood T cell repertoires in COVID-19. Assay: immunoSEQ multiplex PCR; the TCRdb copy retains only in-frame clones and omits some. The data show roughly 200,000 clones, with 86% seen just once and around 5.7% held by the top ten. Material for sequencing was PBMCs or T cells enriched from blood (not recorded which). These receptors all stem from a man aged 35-49 years with acute COVID-19.

V and J are TRBV7-2 and TRBJ1-2, with no clear D. CDR1 is SGHTA, CDR2 FQGNSA, per germline. The V and J ends lost 7 bases and 4 bases respectively, with 16 bases between them. The CDR3 consists of 14 residues. The CDR3 is CASTPPGFSYGYTF. In DNA, the CDR3 is TGTGCCAGCACCCCCCCGGGATTTAGCTATGGCTACACCTTC.

In its sample, this clone was seen once. V gene TRBV28 combines with J gene TRBJ2-3; TRBD2 matches 12 bases. This CDR3 has 16 amino acids. Germline V CDR1 and CDR2: MDHEN, SYDVKM. V shed 3 bases, J shed 3 bases, and the junction held 4 bases outside the gene matches. CDR3 nucleotide sequence: TGTGCCAGCAGTTTGACTAGCGGGAGTGGAACAGATACGCAGTATTTT. Protein sequence: CASSLTSGSGTDTQYF.

The chain couples TRBV3-1 (or the pseudogene TRBV3-2) to TRBJ1-2, with D hard to call. Trimming cost V 4 bases and J 4 bases, with 10 bases left between them. The CDR3 length is 13 residues. CDR1 is LGHDT and CDR2 is YNNKEL in the germline V gene (reference sequence). The CDR3 nucleotides read TGTGCCAGCAGCCCACCACAGATCTATGGCTACACCTTC. Translating gives CASSPPQIYGYTF.